This T cell receptor (beta chain) stems from a study of CD8 T cells in ankylosing spondylitis (dated by TCRdb to about 2017). Context from the whole study: The study set out to find disease-linked TCR variants by profiling T cell receptor beta repertoires in ankylosing spondylitis patients and healthy donors. The whole study cohort included 85 to 120 healthy donors and roughly 24 ankylosing spondylitis patients. Samples of peripheral blood were taken, and for ankylosing spondylitis patients, synovial fluid was collected as well.

Points the paper makes about the study in general: Significant enrichment of the disease-linked clones was reported in matched synovial fluid samples from ankylosing spondylitis patients. Some motif variants were previously reported in synovial fluid and blood of reactive arthritis patients, suggesting common disease-initiation mechanisms. A TCR beta motif of fewer than 10 highly homologous amino acid variants appeared characteristic of blood from ankylosing spondylitis patients. The disease-linked clones had a CD8+ phenotype and were found at relatively low frequencies in peripheral blood.

Including cysteine and phenylalanine, the CDR3 has 14 amino acids. Just the 42-base CDR3 DNA is kept, in frame starting at base 1. As encoded in the germline V gene, CDR1 is LGHNA while CDR2 is YNFKEQ. V has 0 bases trimmed and J has 3 bases trimmed; junction bases matching no gene number 1. This sample was sequenced with an Illumina HiSeq 2500. TCR beta libraries were prepared by quantitative 5'-RACE with molecular barcodes. The study's processing was this. To identify disease-linked TCR variants, a new computational method was used, one built on a probabilistic model of VDJ rearrangement. The raw public reads went through TCRdb reprocessing: fastp at Q25, MiXCR clone calling, in-frame beta chains kept. Here each entry gathers all rows of one CDR3 protein and keeps the most common genes and DNA. The V and J calls come from TCRdb's annotation, not from the publication. The table for this sample lists 250,000 or so distinct CDR3 sequences; over 15% of them were counted only once. The ten largest clones capture less than 35% of the sample.

This clonotype was seen a handful of times. Its specific antigen is unknown. Per-base quality was not reported, and no clone a single base away is much larger than it. The sequence is built from TRBV4-2 and TRBJ2-7, and 8 junction bases match TRBD2. The specimen sequenced was blood, either unsorted or a sorted T cell fraction (not recorded which). This receptor was taken from a male donor with ankylosing spondylitis or in good health (not recorded which). The nucleotide sequence reads as follows: TGTGCCAGCAGCCAAGAAAGCGGGGGCTACGAGCAGTACTTC. Its protein product is CASSQESGGYEQYF.